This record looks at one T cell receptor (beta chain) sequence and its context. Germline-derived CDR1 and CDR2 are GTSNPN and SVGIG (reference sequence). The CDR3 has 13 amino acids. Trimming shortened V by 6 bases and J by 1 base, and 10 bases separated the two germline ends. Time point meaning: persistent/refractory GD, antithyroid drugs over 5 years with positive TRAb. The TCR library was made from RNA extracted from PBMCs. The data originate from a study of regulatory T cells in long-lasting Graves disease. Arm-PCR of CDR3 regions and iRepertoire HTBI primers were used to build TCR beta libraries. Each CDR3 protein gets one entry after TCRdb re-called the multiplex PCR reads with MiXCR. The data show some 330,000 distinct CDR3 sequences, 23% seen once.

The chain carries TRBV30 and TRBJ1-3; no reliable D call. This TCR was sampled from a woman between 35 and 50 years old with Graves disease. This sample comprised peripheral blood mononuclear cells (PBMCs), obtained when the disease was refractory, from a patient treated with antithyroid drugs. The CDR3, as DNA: TGTGCCTGCCTCCTAGTTTCTGGAAACACCATATATTTT. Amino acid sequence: CACLLVSGNTIYF.